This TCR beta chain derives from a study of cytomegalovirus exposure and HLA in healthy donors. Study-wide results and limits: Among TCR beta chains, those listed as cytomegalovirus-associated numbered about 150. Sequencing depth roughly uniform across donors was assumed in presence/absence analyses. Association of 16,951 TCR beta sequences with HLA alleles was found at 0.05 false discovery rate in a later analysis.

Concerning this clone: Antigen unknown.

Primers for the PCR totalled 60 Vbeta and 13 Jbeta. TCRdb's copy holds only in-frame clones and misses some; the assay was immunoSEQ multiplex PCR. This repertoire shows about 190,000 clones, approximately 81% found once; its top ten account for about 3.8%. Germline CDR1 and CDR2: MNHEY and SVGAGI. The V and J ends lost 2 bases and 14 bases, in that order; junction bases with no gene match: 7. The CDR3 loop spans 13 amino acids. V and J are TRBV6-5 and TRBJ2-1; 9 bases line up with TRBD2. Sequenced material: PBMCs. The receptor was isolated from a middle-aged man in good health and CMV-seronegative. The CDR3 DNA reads TGTGCCAGCAGTTACACCTATAGCGGGGGCGAGTTCTTC. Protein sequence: CASSYTYSGGEFF.